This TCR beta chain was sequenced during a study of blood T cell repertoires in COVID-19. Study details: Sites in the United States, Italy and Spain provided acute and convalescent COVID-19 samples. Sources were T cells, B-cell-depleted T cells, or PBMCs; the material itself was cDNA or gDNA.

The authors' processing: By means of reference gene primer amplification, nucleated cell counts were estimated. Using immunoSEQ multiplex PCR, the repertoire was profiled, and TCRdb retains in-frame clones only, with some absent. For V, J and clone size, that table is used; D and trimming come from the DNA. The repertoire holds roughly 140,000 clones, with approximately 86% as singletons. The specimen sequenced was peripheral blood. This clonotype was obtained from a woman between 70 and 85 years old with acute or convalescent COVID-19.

The CDR3: CASSESGQNIQYF. DNA of the CDR3: TGTGCCAGCAGTGAAAGTGGGCAAAACATTCAGTACTTC. The chain is built from TRBV6-1 and TRBJ2-4; D call uncertain. CDR3 length equals 13 residues. Between the trimmed V and J ends, which lost 2 bases and 5 bases, there was a span of 7 bases. The V gene's germline CDR1 is MNHNS and CDR2 SASEGT.